Reported below is one T cell receptor (beta chain). One end of the junction is discordant with germline, which a read error may explain. This specimen belongs to a study of blood T cell repertoires in COVID-19. For the study at large: Samples of COVID-19 (acute and convalescent) were obtained from the United States, Italy and Spain. In each case, the material was cDNA or gDNA derived from T cells, B-cell-depleted T cells, or PBMCs.

CDR1 SGDLS and CDR2 YYNGEE come from the germline V gene. CDR3 length: 15 residues. Methods used by the authors: Scientists estimated how many nucleated cells there were by amplifying reference gene primers. Sequenced by immunoSEQ multiplex PCR; TCRdb stores in-frame clones only, minus some. For V, J and clone size, that table is used; D and trimming come from the DNA. The sample has 120,000 or so clones; about 86% are singletons. The TCR comes from a woman between 45 and 60 years old with active or convalescent COVID-19. The genes are TRBV9 and TRBJ1-5; the match to TRBD1 covers 11 bases. The source material was peripheral blood. The CDR3 bases are TGTACCAGCAGCGTAGGGACAGGGGGTGATCAGCCCCAGCATTTT. Translating gives CTSSVGTGGDQPQHF.